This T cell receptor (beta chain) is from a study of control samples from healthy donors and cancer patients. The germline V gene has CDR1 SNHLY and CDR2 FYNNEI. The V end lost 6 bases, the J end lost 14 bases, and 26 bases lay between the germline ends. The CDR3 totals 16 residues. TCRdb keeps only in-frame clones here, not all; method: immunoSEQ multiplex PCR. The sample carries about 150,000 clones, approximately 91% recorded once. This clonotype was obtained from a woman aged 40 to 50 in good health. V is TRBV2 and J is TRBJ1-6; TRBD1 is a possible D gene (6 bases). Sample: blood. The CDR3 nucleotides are TGTGCCAGCAGGCCAATACAGGGCCGCGAGGTGTGGACCCTCCACTTT. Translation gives CASRPIQGREVWTLHF.